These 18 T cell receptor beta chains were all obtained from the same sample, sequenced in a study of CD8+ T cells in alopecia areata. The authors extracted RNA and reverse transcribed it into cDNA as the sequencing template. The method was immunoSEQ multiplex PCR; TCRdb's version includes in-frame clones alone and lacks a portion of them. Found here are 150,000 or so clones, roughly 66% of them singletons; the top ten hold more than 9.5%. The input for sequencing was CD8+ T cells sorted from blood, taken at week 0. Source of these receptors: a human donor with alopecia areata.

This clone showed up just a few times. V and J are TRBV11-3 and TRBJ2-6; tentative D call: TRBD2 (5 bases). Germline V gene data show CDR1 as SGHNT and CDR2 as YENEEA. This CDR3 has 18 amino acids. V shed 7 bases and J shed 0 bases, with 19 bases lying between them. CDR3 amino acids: CASTPRSGYLSGANVLTF. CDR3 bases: TGTGCCAGCACCCCTCGCAGCGGTTACCTCTCTGGGGCCAACGTCCTGACTTTC.

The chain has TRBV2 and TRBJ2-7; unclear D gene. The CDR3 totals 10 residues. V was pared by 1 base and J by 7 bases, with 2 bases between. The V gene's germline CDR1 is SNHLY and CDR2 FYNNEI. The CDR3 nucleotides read TGTGCCAGCAGTGAAGGGGAGCAGTACTTC. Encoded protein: CASSEGEQYF.

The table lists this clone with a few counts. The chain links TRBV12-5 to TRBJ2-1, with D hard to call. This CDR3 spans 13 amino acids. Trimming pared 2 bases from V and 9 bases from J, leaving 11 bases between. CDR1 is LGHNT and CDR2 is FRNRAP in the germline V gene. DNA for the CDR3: TGTGCTAGTGGTTTGACCCCTCCGGTTGAGCAGTTCTTC. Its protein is CASGLTPPVEQFF. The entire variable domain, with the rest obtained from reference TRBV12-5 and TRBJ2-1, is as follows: DARVTQTPRHKVTEMGQEVTMRCQPILGHNTVFWYRQTMMQGLELLAYFRNRAPLDDSGMPKDRFSAEMPDATLATLKIQPSEPRDSAVYFCASGLTPPVEQFFGPGTRLTVL.

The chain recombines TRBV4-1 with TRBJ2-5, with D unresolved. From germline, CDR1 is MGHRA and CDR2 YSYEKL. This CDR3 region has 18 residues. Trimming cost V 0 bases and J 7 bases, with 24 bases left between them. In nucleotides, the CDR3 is TGCGCCAGCAGCCAAGATTTATCCCTCTCGAGGCGCCTGGGGACCCAGTACTTC. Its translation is CASSQDLSLSRRLGTQYF.

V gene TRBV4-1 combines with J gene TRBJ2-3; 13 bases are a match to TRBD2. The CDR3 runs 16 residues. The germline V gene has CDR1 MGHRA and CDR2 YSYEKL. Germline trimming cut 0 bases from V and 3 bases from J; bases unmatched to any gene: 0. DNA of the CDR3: TGCGCCAGCAGCCAAGAGACTAGCGGGGGGACAGATACGCAGTATTTT. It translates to CASSQETSGGTDTQYF.

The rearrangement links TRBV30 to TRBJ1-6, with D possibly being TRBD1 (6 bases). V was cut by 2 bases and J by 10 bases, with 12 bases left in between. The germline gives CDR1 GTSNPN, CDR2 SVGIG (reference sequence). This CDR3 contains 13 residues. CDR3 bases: TGTGCCTGGAGTTTGTCAGGGGACTCACCCCTCCACTTT. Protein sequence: CAWSLSGDSPLHF.

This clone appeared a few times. The CDR3 coding sequence is TGTGCCAGCAGCCCCGGTACAGGGAGAGAGACCCAGTACTTC. This encodes CASSPGTGRETQYF. This chain uses TRBV7-9 with TRBJ2-5; perhaps TRBD1 as D (6 bases). The germline CDR1 and CDR2 sequences are SEHNR and FQNEAQ (reference sequence). This CDR3 contains 14 residues. V was trimmed by 5 bases and J by 4 bases, leaving 14 bases between them.

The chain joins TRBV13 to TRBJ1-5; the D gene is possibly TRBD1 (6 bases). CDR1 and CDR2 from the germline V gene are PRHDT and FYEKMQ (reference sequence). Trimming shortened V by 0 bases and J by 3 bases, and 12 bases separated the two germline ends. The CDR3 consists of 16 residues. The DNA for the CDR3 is TGTGCCAGCAGCTTAGGCGGCGTGGGACACAATCAGCCCCAGCATTTT. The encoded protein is CASSLGGVGHNQPQHF.

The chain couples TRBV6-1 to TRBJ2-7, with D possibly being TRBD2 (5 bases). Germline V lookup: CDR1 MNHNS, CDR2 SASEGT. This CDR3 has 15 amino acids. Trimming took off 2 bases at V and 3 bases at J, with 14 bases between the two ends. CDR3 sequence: CASSEFRWTFYEQYF. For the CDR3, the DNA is TGTGCCAGCAGTGAATTTCGGTGGACTTTCTACGAGCAGTACTTC.

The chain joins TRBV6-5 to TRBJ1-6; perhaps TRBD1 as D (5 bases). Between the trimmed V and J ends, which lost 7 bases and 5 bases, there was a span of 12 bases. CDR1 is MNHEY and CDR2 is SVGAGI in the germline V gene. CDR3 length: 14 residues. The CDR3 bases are TGTGCCAGCATAGCGAGGGGAAATAATTCACCCCTCCACTTT. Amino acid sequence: CASIARGNNSPLHF.

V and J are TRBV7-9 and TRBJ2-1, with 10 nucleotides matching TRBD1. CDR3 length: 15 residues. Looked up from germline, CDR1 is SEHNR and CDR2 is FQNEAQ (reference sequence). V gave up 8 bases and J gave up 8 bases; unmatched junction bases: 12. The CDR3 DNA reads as TGTGCCAGCTTTCCTCCGGGACAGGGGACCTATGAGCAGTTCTTC. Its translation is CASFPPGQGTYEQFF. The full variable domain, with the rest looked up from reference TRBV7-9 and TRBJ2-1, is DTGVSQNPRHKITKRGQNVTFRCDPISEHNRLYWYRQTLGQGPEFLTYFQNEAQLEKSRLLSDRFSAERPKGSFSTLEIQRTEQGDSAMYLCASFPPGQGTYEQFFGPGTRLTVL.

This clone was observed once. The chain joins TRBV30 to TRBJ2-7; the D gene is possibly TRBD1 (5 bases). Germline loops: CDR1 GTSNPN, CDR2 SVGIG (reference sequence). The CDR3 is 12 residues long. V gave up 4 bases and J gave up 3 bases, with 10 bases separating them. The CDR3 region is CAWMGQNYEQYF. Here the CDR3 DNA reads TGTGCCTGGATGGGGCAGAACTACGAGCAGTACTTC. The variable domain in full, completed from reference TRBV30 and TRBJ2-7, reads SQTIHQWPATLVQPVGSPLSLECTVEGTSNPNLYWYRQAAGRGLQLLFYSVGIGQISSEVPQNLSASRPQDRQFILSSKKLLLSDSGFYLCAWMGQNYEQYFGPGTRLTVT.

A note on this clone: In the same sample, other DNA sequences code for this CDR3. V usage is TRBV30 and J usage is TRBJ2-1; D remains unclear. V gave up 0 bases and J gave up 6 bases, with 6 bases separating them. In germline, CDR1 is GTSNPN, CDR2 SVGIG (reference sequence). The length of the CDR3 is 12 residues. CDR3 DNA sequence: TGTGCCTGGAGTGTAATTAGCAATGAGCAGTTCTTC. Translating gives CAWSVISNEQFF.

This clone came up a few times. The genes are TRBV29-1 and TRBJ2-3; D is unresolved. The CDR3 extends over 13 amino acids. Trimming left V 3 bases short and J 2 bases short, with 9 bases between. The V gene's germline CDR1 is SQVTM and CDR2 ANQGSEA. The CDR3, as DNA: TGCAGCGTTGATGGGGATTTCACAGATACGCAGTATTTT. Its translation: CSVDGDFTDTQYF.

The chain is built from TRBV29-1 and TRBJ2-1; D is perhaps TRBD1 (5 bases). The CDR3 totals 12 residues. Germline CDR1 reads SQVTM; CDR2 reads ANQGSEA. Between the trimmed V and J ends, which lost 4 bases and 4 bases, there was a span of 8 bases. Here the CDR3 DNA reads TGCAGCGTTGCAGGGATATACAATGAGCAGTTCTTC. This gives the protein CSVAGIYNEQFF.

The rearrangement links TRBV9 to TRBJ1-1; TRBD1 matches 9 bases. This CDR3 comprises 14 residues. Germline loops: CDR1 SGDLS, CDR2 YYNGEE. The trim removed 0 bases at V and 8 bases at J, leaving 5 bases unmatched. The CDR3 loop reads CASSVVGQGPEAFF. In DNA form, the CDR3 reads TGTGCCAGCAGCGTAGTGGGACAGGGACCCGAAGCTTTCTTT.

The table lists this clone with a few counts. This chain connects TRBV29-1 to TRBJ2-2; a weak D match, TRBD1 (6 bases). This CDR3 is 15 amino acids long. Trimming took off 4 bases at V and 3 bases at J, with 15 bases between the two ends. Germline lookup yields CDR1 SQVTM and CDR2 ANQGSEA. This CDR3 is CSVVGASVDTGELFF. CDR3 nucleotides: TGCAGCGTTGTGGGGGCGAGTGTTGACACCGGGGAGCTGTTTTTT.

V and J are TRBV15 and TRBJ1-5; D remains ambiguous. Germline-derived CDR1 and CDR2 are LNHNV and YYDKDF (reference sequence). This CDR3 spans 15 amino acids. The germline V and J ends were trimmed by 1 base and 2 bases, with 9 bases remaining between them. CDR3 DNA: TGTGCCACCAGCAGAGCTGGCAGCGGCAATCAGCCCCAGCATTTT. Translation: CATSRAGSGNQPQHF.